The subject of this entry is one T cell receptor beta chain. Antigen specificity is unknown. The data stem from a study of cytomegalovirus exposure and HLA in healthy donors. General observations from the study: CMV serostatus was the sole immune exposure data available. Most CMV-associated TCR beta chains appeared HLA-restricted in a later analysis. The study designated fewer than 200 TCR beta chains cytomegalovirus-associated. An analysis that was carried out later associated some 17,000 TCR beta sequences with HLA alleles at 0.05 false discovery rate.

The PCR employed 60 Vbeta primers together with 13 Jbeta primers. Sequencing was performed with immunoSEQ multiplex PCR; in TCRdb, only in-frame clones are kept and a portion is missing. The sample gives over 75,000 clones, around 10% of which show up once; approximately 5.1% is in the top ten. Germline CDR1 is SGHTA and CDR2 is FQGNSA. V dropped 3 bases and J dropped 4 bases, with 13 bases sitting between them. This CDR3 has 15 residues. Material: PBMCs. This TCR derives from a man in his forties or fifties in good health and CMV-seropositive. This sequence joins TRBV7-2 and TRBJ2-1, with TRBD1 as a possible D gene (6 bases). In nucleotides, the CDR3 is TGTGCCAGCAGCTTGACAGGTGGAACGTACAATGAGCAGTTCTTC. It translates to CASSLTGGTYNEQFF. The full variable domain, its missing parts supplied by reference TRBV7-2 and TRBJ2-1, is GAGVSQSPSNKVTEKGKDVELRCDPISGHTALYWYRQSLGQGLEFLIYFQGNSAPDKSGLPSDRFSAERTGGSVSTLTIQRTQQEDSAVYLCASSLTGGTYNEQFFGPGTRLTVL.